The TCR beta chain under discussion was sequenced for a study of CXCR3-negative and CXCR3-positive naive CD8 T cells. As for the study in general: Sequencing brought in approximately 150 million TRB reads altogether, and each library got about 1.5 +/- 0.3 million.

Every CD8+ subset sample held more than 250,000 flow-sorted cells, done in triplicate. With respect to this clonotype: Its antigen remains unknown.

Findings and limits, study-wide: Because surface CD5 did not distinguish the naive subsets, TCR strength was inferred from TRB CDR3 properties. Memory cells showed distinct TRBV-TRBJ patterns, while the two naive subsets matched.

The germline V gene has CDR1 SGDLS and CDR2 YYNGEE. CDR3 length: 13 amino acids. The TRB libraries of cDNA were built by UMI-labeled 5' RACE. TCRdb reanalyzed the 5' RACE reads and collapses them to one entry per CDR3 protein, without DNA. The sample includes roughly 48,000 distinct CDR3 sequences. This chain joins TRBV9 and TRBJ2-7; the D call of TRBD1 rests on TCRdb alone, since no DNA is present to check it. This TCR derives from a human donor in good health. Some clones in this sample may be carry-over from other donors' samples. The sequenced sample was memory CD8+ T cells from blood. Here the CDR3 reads CASSPDRGHEQYF.